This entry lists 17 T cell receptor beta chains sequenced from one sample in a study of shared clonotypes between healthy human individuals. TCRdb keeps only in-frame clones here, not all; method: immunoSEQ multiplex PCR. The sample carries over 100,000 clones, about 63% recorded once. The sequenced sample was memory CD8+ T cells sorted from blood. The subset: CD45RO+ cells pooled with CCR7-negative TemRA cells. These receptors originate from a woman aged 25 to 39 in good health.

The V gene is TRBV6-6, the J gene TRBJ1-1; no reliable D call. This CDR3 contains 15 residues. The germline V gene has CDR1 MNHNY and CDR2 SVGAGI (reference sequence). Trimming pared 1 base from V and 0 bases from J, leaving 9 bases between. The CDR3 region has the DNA TGTGCCAGCAGTTACTTATTCGGGATGAACACTGAAGCTTTCTTT. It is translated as CASSYLFGMNTEAFF.

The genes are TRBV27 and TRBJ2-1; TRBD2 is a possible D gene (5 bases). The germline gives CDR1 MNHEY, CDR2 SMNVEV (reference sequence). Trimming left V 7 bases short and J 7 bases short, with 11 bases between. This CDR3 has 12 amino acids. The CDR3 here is CASKSGRNEQFF. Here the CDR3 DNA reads TGTGCCAGCAAGAGCGGACGAAATGAGCAGTTCTTC.

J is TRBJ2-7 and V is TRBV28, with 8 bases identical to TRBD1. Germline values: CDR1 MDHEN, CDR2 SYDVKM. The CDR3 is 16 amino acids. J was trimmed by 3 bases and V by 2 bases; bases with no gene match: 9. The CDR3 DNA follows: TGTGCCAGCAGTTTAAGGCGGGACAGGCTCCTCTACGAGCAGTACTTC. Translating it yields CASSLRRDRLLYEQYF.

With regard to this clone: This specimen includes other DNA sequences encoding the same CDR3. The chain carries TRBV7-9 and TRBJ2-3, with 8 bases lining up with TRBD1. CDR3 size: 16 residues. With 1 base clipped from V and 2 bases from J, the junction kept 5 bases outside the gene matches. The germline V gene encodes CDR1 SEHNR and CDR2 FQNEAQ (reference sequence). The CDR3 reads CASSLVQGAVTDTQYF. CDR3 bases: TGTGCCAGCAGCTTAGTTCAGGGGGCAGTCACAGATACGCAGTATTTT.

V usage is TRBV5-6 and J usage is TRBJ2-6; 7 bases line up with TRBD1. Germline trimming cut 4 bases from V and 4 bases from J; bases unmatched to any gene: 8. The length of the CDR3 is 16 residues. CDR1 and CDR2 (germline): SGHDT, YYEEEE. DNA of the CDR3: TGTGCCAGCAGCACCTACAGGGGCTCCGGGGCCAACGTCCTGACTTTC. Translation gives CASSTYRGSGANVLTF.

CDR3 sequence reads: CASSVERGGDTEAFF. CDR3 sequence (DNA): TGTGCCAGCAGCGTAGAGCGAGGAGGTGACACTGAAGCTTTCTTT. The chain joins TRBV9 to TRBJ1-1, with unresolved D. V lost 0 bases and J 3 bases, leaving 12 bases between the germline ends. The germline V gene has CDR1 SGDLS and CDR2 YYNGEE. The CDR3 contains 15 residues. Variable domain in full (rest from reference TRBV9 and TRBJ1-1): DSGVTQTPKHLITATGQRVTLRCSPRSGDLSVYWYQQSLDQGLQFLIQYYNGEERAKGNILERFSAQQFPDLHSELNLSSLELGDSALYFCASSVERGGDTEAFFGQGTRLTVV.

CDR3 DNA sequence: TGTGCCAGTAAGAGCCGGGACGGAGGCTCCTACGAGCAGTACTTC. It is translated as CASKSRDGGSYEQYF. The chain employs TRBV19 and TRBJ2-7, with D possibly being TRBD1 or TRBD2 (5 bases each). Germline CDR1 and CDR2: LNHDA and SQIVND (reference sequence). V shed 7 bases and J shed 0 bases, with 16 bases lying between them. The CDR3 is 15 residues long.

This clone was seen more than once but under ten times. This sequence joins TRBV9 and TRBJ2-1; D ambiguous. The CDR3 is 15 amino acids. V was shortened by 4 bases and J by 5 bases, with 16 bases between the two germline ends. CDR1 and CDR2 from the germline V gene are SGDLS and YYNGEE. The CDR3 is CASSQTGYRDNEQFF. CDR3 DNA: TGTGCCAGCAGCCAGACCGGGTATAGGGACAATGAGCAGTTCTTC. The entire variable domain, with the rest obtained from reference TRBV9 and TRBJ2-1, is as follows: DSGVTQTPKHLITATGQRVTLRCSPRSGDLSVYWYQQSLDQGLQFLIQYYNGEERAKGNILERFSAQQFPDLHSELNLSSLELGDSALYFCASSQTGYRDNEQFFGPGTRLTVL.

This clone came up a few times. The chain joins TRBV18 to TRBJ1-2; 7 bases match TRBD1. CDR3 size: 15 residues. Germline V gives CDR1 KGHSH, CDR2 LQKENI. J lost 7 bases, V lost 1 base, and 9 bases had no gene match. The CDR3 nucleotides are TGTGCCAGCTCACCACTGACAACGGGACAGAGTGGCTACACCTTC. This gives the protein CASSPLTTGQSGYTF.

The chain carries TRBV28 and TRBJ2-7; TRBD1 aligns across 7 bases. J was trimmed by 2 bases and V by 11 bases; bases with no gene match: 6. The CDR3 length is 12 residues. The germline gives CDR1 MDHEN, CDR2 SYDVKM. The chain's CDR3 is CAAGTEAYEQYF. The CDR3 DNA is TGTGCCGCCGGGACAGAAGCCTACGAGCAGTACTTC. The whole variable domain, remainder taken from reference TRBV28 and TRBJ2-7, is DVKVTQSSRYLVKRTGEKVFLECVQDMDHENMFWYRQDPGLGLRLIYFSYDVKMKEKGDIPEGYSVSREKKERFSLILESASTNQTSMYLCAAGTEAYEQYFGPGTRLTVT.

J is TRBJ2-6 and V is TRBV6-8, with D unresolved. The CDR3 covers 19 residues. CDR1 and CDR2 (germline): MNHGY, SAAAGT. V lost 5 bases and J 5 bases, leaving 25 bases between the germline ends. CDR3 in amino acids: CASSVSKRSKQSRANVLTF. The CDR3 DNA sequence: TGTGCCAGCAGTGTATCGAAACGCTCTAAACAAAGTCGGGCCAACGTCCTGACTTTC.

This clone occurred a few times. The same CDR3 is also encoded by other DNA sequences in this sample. The CDR3 loop is CASSVGGTAYEQYF. In nucleotides, the CDR3 is TGTGCCAGCAGCGTAGGCGGGACAGCCTACGAGCAGTACTTC. The gene calls are TRBV9 and TRBJ2-7, with D possibly matching TRBD1 (7 bases). The V end lost 0 bases, the J end lost 2 bases, and 9 bases lay between the germline ends. The CDR3 sequence is 14 residues long. Germline loops: CDR1 SGDLS, CDR2 YYNGEE.

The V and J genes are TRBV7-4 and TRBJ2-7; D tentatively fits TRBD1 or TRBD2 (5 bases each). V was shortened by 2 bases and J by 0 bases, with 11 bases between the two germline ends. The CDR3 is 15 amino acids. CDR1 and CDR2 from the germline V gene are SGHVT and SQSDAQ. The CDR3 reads CASSLLGEFSYEQYF. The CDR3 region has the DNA TGTGCCAGCAGCTTATTGGGGGAATTCTCCTACGAGCAGTACTTC.

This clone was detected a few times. The CDR3 is CASSVGSGLAYEQYF. The CDR3 DNA reads TGTGCCAGCAGCGTAGGGTCCGGACTAGCCTACGAGCAGTACTTC. The chain is built from TRBV9 and TRBJ2-7; TRBD2 aligns across 7 bases. The CDR3 has 15 residues. Germline CDR1 is SGDLS and CDR2 is YYNGEE. V shed 0 bases and J 2 bases; nucleotides not matched to a gene: 5.

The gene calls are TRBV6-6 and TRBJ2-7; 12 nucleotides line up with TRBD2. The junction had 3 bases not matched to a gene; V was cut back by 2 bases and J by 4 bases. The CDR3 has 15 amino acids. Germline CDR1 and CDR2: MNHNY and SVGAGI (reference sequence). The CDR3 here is CASSYLAGGKYEQYF. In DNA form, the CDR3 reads TGTGCCAGCAGTTACCTAGCGGGAGGGAAGTACGAGCAGTACTTC.

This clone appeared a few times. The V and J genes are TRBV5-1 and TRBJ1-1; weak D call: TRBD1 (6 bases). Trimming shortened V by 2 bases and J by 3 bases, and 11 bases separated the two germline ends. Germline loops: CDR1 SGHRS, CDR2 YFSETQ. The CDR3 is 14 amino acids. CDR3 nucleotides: TGCGCCAGCAGCTTAGGACAGAGACACACTGAAGCTTTCTTT. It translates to CASSLGQRHTEAFF.

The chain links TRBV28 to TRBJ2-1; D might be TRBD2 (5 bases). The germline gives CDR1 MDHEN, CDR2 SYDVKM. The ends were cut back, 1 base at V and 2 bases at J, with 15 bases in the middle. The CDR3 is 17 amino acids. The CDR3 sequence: CASSLFTYGITYNEQFF. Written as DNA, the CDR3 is TGTGCCAGCAGTTTATTCACGTACGGGATCACCTACAATGAGCAGTTCTTC.